This TCR beta chain appears in the sequencing data of a study of T cells expressing NK-cell markers. TCRdb re-called the 5' RACE reads; one entry per CDR3 protein, DNA not given. The table lists about 450,000 distinct CDR3 sequences. This CDR3 has 16 amino acids. The germline gives CDR1 SGHRS, CDR2 YFSETQ. This receptor was obtained from a woman between 18 and 70 years old in good health. This chain links TRBV5-1 with TRBJ1-1; TCRdb designates TRBD1, a call that cannot be tested without DNA. Material for sequencing was blood T cells: a sorted CD56 or NKG2C T cell subset, CD4+ or CD8+ T cells, or bulk PBMC T cells (not recorded which). The CDR3 spells CASSDGQGKRGTEAFF.